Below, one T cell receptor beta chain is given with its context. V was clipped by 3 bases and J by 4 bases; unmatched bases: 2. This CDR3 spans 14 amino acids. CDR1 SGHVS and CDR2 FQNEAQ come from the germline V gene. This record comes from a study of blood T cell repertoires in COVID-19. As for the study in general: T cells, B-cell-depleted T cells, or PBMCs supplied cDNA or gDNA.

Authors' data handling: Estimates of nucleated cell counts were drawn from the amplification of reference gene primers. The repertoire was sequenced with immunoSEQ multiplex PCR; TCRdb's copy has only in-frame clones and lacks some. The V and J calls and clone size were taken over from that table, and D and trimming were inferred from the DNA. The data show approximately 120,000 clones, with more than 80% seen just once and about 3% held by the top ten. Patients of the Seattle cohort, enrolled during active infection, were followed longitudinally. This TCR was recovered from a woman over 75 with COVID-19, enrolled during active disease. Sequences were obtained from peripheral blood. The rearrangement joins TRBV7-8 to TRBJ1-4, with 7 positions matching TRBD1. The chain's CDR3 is CASSLGQYNEKLFF. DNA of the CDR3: TGTGCCAGCAGCTTGGGACAGTATAATGAAAAACTGTTTTTT.